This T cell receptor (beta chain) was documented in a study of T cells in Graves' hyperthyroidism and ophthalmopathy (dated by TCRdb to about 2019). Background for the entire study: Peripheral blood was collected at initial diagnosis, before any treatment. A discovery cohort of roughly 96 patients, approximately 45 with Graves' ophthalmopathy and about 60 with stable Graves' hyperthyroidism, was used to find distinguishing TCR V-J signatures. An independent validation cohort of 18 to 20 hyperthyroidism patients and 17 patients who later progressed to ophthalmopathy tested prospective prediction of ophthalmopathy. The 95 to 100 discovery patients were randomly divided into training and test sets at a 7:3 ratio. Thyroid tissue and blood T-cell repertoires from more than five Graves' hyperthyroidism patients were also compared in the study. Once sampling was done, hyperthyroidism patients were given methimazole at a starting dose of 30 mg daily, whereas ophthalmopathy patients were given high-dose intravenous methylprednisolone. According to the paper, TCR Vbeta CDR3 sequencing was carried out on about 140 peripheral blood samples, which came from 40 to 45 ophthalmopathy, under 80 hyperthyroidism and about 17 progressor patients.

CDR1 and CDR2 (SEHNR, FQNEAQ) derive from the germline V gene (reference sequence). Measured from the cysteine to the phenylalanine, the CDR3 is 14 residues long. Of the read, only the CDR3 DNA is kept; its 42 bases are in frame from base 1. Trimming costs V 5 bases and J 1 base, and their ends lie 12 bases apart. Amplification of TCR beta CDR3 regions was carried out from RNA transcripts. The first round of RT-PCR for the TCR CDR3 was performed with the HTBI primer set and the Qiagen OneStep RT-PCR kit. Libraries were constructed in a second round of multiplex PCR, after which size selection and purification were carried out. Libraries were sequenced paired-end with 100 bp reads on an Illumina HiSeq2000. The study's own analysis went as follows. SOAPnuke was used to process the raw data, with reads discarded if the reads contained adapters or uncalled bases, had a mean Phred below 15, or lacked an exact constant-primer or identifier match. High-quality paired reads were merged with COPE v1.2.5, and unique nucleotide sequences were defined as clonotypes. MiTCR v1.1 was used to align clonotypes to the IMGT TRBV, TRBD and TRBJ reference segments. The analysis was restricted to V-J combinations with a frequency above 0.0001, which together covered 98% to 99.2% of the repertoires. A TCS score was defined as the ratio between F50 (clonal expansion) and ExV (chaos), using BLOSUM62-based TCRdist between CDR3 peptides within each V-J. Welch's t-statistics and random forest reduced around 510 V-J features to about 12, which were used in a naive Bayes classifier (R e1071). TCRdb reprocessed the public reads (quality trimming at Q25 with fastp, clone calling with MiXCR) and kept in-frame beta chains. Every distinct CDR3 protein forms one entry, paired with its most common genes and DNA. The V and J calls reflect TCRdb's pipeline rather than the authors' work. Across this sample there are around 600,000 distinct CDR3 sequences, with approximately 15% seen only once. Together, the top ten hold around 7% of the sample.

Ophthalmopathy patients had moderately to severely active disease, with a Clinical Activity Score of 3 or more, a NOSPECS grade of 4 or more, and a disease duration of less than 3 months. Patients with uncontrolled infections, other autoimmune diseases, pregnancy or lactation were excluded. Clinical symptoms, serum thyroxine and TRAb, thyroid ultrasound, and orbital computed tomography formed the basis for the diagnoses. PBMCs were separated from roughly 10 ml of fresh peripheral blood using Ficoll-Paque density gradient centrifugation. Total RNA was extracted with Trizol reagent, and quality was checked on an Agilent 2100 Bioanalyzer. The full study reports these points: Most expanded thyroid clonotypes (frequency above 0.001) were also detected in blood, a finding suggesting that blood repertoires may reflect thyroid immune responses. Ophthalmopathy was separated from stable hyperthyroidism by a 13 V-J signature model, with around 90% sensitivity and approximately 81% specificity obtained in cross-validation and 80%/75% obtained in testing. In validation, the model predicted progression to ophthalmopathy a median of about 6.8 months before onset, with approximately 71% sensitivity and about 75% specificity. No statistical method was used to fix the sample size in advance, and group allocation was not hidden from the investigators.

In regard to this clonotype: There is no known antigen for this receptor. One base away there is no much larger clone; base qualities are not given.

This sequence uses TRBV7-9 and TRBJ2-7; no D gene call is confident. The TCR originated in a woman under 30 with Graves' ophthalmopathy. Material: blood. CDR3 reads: CASSPRISSYEQYF. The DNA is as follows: TGTGCCAGCAGCCCCAGAATATCGTCCTACGAGCAGTACTTC.